This entry is about one T cell receptor beta chain. CDR1 and CDR2 (germline): MDHEN, SYDVKM. The CDR3 length is 19 residues. J lost 4 bases, V lost 3 bases, and 19 bases had no gene match. The data stem from a study of blood T cell repertoires in COVID-19. Data came from immunoSEQ multiplex PCR; TCRdb stores just in-frame clones and leaves some out. This sample yields 150,000 or so clones, of which 92% are seen a single time; 4.5% to 5% belongs to the top ten. This TCR was recovered from a man aged 25 to 40 with COVID-19, enrolled during active disease. Sequencing input: peripheral blood. The chain joins TRBV28 to TRBJ2-7; TRBD2 agrees at 9 bases. The CDR3: CASSLSGRMGASGNYEQYF. In DNA form, the CDR3 reads TGTGCCAGCAGTTTGTCAGGACGCATGGGGGCTAGCGGGAATTACGAGCAGTACTTC. The whole variable domain, filled in from reference TRBV28 and TRBJ2-7, reads DVKVTQSSRYLVKRTGEKVFLECVQDMDHENMFWYRQDPGLGLRLIYFSYDVKMKEKGDIPEGYSVSREKKERFSLILESASTNQTSMYLCASSLSGRMGASGNYEQYFGPGTRLTVT.